The T cell receptor beta chain under discussion was sequenced for a study of identical twins. Whole-study findings and limits: Conclusions leaned on cross-sectional statistical analysis and did not track the same donors over time.

Template switching, a step in the protocol, added a universal primer site, and cDNA carried unique molecular identifiers. TCRdb ran MiXCR on the 5' RACE reads and lists one entry per CDR3 protein. The sample records 1.5 million to 2 million distinct CDR3 sequences, 25% to 35% being singletons. Germline CDR1 and CDR2: DFQATT and SNEGSKA (reference sequence). The CDR3 is 12 residues long. Trimming shortened V by 1 base and J by 4 bases, and 5 bases separated the two germline ends. Among all donors, each was a healthy Caucasian. Comments on this clonotype: The antigen is unknown. A clone one base away is much larger, so this may be a read error.

The sequenced material came from cord blood. This receptor was identified in a newborn girl in good health. V gene TRBV20-1 combines with J gene TRBJ2-1, with a tentative D call TRBD2 (5 bases). CDR3: CSARGRYNEQFF. CDR3 bases: TGCAGTGCTAGAGGGAGGTACAATGAGCAGTTCTTC.